Shown below are 4 T cell receptor beta chains from a single sample sequenced in a study of beta chain features in type 1 diabetes. The isolated RNA, all of it, was reverse transcribed, so expressed TCRB transcripts were what got sequenced. The data were produced by immunoSEQ multiplex PCR, yet TCRdb's version contains in-frame clones alone and is incomplete. The sample shows around 190,000 clones, about 13% of them seen only once. Sequencing used central memory CD4+ T cells from blood. The receptors here all came from a woman aged 18-29 years in good health.

The genes are TRBV7-9 and TRBJ2-1; 12 bases are shared with TRBD2. The V and J ends lost 6 bases and 8 bases, in that order; junction bases with no gene match: 2. Germline V CDR1 and CDR2: SEHNR, FQNEAQ (reference sequence). The CDR3 is 13 residues long. CDR3 residues: CASSPSGRDEQFF. The DNA for the CDR3 is TGTGCCAGCAGTCCTAGCGGGAGGGATGAGCAGTTCTTC.

This clone was recorded a few times. The chain combines TRBV29-1 with TRBJ2-7, with a possible D match to TRBD2 (5 bases). The CDR3 totals 14 residues. From germline, CDR1 is SQVTM and CDR2 ANQGSEA. The V and J ends lost 4 bases and 0 bases respectively, with 13 bases between them. The CDR3 spells CSVGQRESSYEQYF. In nucleotides, the CDR3 is TGCAGCGTTGGCCAAAGGGAGAGCTCCTACGAGCAGTACTTC.

In its sample, this clone was seen a few times. The chain has TRBV4-3 and TRBJ2-3; 12 nucleotides align to TRBD2. This CDR3 is 18 amino acids long. CDR1 is LGHNA, CDR2 YSLEER, per germline. V gave up 0 bases and J gave up 6 bases; unmatched junction bases: 10. The CDR3 region is CASSQDLVLAGGRDTQYF. In DNA, the CDR3 is TGCGCCAGCAGCCAAGACCTCGTCCTAGCGGGAGGGCGGGATACGCAGTATTTT.

Regarding this clone: Other DNA sequences in this specimen translate into the identical CDR3. This rearrangement joins TRBV15 to TRBJ2-5, with D maybe TRBD2 (5 bases). The CDR3 is 14 amino acids. The V and J ends lost 3 bases and 5 bases respectively, with 13 bases between them. CDR1 and CDR2 from the germline V gene are LNHNV and YYDKDF (reference sequence). Here the CDR3 DNA reads TGTGCCACCAGCAGGGGATCTTCGGGGGAGACCCAGTACTTC. As protein: CATSRGSSGETQYF.